These 20 T cell receptor beta chains were sequenced from one sample in a study of monozygotic twins with inflammatory bowel disease. TCRdb re-analyzed the 5' RACE reads; it lists each CDR3 protein once, without DNA. The sample includes some 450,000 distinct CDR3 sequences. Sequenced: blood. These receptors were collected from a human donor with ulcerative colitis or Crohn's disease, or a healthy co-twin of an affected twin (not recorded which).

The chain employs TRBV7-2 and TRBJ2-5; the D call from TCRdb, TRBD2, cannot be confirmed without DNA. CDR3 length: 15 residues. Germline V CDR1 and CDR2: SGHTA, FQGNSA. CDR3: CASSWGTRPFETQYF.

The chain uses TRBV7-8 and TRBJ2-1; lacking DNA, the TRBD2 call made by TCRdb goes unchecked. The CDR3 sequence is 15 residues long. CDR1 and CDR2 (germline): SGHVS, FQNEAQ. The CDR3 sequence is CASSRGLVGYNEQFF.

The V gene is TRBV5-6, the J gene TRBJ2-3. CDR1 and CDR2 (germline): SGHDT, YYEEEE. CDR3 size: 12 residues. CDR3 sequence: CASSLDVGTQYF.

The rearrangement links TRBV12-3 or TRBV12-4 to TRBJ2-7; there is no DNA to check the TCRdb D call of TRBD1. The CDR3 is made up of 14 amino acids. The CDR3 sequence: CASSRGRNLDEQYF.

This CDR3 is CATVNIGAPYNEQFF. The V and J genes are TRBV2 and TRBJ2-1; as DNA is missing, the TRBD2 call by TCRdb cannot be tested. Germline CDR1 SNHLY, CDR2 FYNNEI. The length of the CDR3 is 15 residues.

The chain joins TRBV27 to TRBJ1-4. The CDR3 is 14 amino acids. Looked up from germline, CDR1 is MNHEY and CDR2 is SMNVEV (reference sequence). CDR3 sequence: CASSLHATNEKLFF.

The V gene is TRBV18, the J gene TRBJ1-2; no DNA is available, so the TRBD1 call from TCRdb remains unchecked. Germline lookup yields CDR1 KGHSH and CDR2 LQKENI. CDR3 length: 15 amino acids. The CDR3 is CASSTYAAPTEGYTF.

The V and J genes are TRBV13 and TRBJ2-7; the D gene TCRdb calls, TRBD1, cannot be checked with no DNA. There are 15 residues in the CDR3. Germline-derived CDR1 and CDR2 are PRHDT and FYEKMQ (reference sequence). Here the CDR3 reads CASSVEGAHQDEQYF.

The chain joins TRBV11-1 to TRBJ2-1; TCRdb calls TRBD1, which cannot be checked without DNA. The germline CDR1 and CDR2 sequences are SGHAT and FQDESV (reference sequence). The CDR3 spans 15 residues. The CDR3: CASSYRTGVNNEQFF.

The chain joins TRBV3-1 to TRBJ2-5; the D call of TRBD2 rests on TCRdb alone, since no DNA is present to check it. The CDR3 is 16 residues long. Germline loops: CDR1 LGHDT, CDR2 YNNKEL (reference sequence). The CDR3 sequence is CASSHEGGLASVTQYF.

The chain recombines TRBV28 with TRBJ2-7. The CDR3 is 13 amino acids. Germline-derived CDR1 and CDR2 are MDHEN and SYDVKM. The CDR3 protein is CASSFGKTYEQYF.

J is TRBJ2-1 and V is TRBV24-1; the D call of TRBD2 rests on TCRdb alone, since no DNA is present to check it. The V gene's germline CDR1 is KGHDR and CDR2 SFDVKD. The CDR3 covers 17 residues. The chain's CDR3 is CATSGTGLAGAVNEQFF.

The V call is TRBV6-1, the J call TRBJ2-1; TCRdb names TRBD2, which stays unverified in the absence of DNA. Germline V gene sequence: CDR1 MNHNS, CDR2 SASEGT. CDR3 length: 16 amino acids. CDR3 region: CASTTSGGASYNEQFF.

The chain recombines TRBV7-9 with TRBJ2-7; the D call of TRBD2 rests on TCRdb alone, since no DNA is present to check it. The CDR3 is made up of 15 amino acids. Germline V CDR1 and CDR2: SEHNR, FQNEAQ (reference sequence). The CDR3 sequence: CASSWDGSGPYEQYF.

The CDR3 region is CASSAKQGSTEAFF. The chain has TRBV19 and TRBJ1-1; TCRdb's D call, TRBD1, is unchecked because there is no DNA. CDR1 is LNHDA and CDR2 is SQIVND in the germline V gene (reference sequence). CDR3 length: 14 residues.

V gene TRBV5-1 combines with J gene TRBJ2-3; TCRdb selects TRBD1, and the lack of DNA leaves this call unchecked. The CDR3 sequence is 13 residues long. Germline-derived CDR1 and CDR2 are SGHRS and YFSETQ. This CDR3 reads CASSRDNRDTQYF.

The gene calls are TRBV25-1 and TRBJ1-5; TCRdb picks TRBD1, but there is no DNA to check that call. Germline V gene data show CDR1 as MGHDK and CDR2 as SYGVNS. This CDR3 spans 18 amino acids. The CDR3: CASSTAKIEGDSNQPQHF.

The chain is built from TRBV4-2 and TRBJ1-1; TCRdb's D call of TRBD1 is untestable without DNA. Germline V CDR1 and CDR2: LGHNA, YNFKEQ. The CDR3 runs to 16 residues. CDR3 amino acids: CASSSPPGGVVTEAFF.

The V call is TRBV10-3, the J call TRBJ1-4. Germline CDR1 ENHRY, CDR2 SYGVKD. CDR3 size: 13 residues. The CDR3 protein is CAISESSVEKLFF.

V usage is TRBV20-1 and J usage is TRBJ1-5; TCRdb names TRBD1, which stays unverified in the absence of DNA. Germline assignment: CDR1 DFQATT and CDR2 SNEGSKA (reference sequence). The CDR3 contains 17 residues. CDR3 in amino acids: CSARASAQGGSNQPQHF.